The sequence of this T cell receptor (beta chain) was determined in a study of blood T cells in healthy people across ages (dated by TCRdb to 2013 to 2016). Regarding the research as a whole: In model experiments, template switching captured about one uniquely barcoded TCR beta cDNA molecule for every two T cells. To track age-related changes in TCR beta repertoire diversity, the study relied on deep sequencing normalized with unique cDNA molecular identifiers. The donors were split into four age groups: young (average about 16 years), middle-aged (around 37), aged (over 55) and long-lived (approximately 89). To avoid experimental bias, donors of different ages were spread randomly across the sequencing lanes. The study analyzed two additional independent replicas of 1 million unique cDNA reads from the same blood draw for two donors, one aged 18 to 29 and one aged 80 or older.

In the case of this clonotype: Its specific antigen is unknown. Per-nucleotide qualities are absent, and no much larger clonotype sits a single base away.

Receptor amplification or capture employed 5' RACE. The sequencer listed for this sample is Illumina HiSeq 2500. The second PCR ran for roughly 7 to 12 cycles and used a J-beta primer mix along with a sample-barcoded 5' primer. Each TCR beta cDNA molecule received a unique molecular identifier from a template-switch 5' adaptor carrying 12 random nucleotides. Each sample yielded at least 3 million CDR3-containing paired-end reads. The Mint cDNA synthesis kit, primed by a TRBC-specific oligonucleotide, was used to synthesize first-strand cDNA from all RNA. Following uracil-DNA glycosylase treatment, all cDNA underwent a first 18-cycle PCR with the universal primers M1SS and BC2_uni_R. Concerning the study's data processing: Each sample was normalized by randomly selecting 1 million high-quality reads, each carrying a distinct molecular identifier. Instead of being binned into consensus sequences, reads with shared molecular identifiers were discarded. MiTCR, run with a Q25 quality threshold and the strictest error-elimination algorithm, handled CDR3 identification, clonotype clustering and error correction. Lower-bound total TCR beta diversity was estimated with a nonparametric unseen species model using Euler transformation. The raw public reads went through TCRdb reprocessing: fastp at Q25, MiXCR clone calling, in-frame beta chains kept. A single entry per CDR3 protein holds the most common genes and DNA from its merged rows. The V and J calls, along with clone size, are taken from TCRdb and not from the paper's own processing. This sample has about 1.6 million distinct CDR3 sequences in its table, and around 36% of those were observed once. The ten largest clones add up to roughly 12% of the sample.

Systemically healthy Caucasian individuals from Russia, some 36 in total and aged about 6 to 90 years, were included as donors. Around 10 milliliters of peripheral blood were collected from each donor into EDTA-treated Vacutainer tubes. PBMCs were isolated by Ficoll-Paque density-gradient centrifugation, with at least 7 million obtained per sample. Trizol reagent was used to extract total RNA from PBMCs, with at least 6 micrograms per sample. For every donor, an aliquot of PBMCs went through flow cytometry to measure the percentages of naive CD45RAhigh/CD27high T cells. On the study overall, not on this receptor specifically: Because profiling used bulk unsorted PBMCs, naive and antigen-experienced compartments could not be compared conclusively. Observed TCR beta diversity per million T cells fell roughly linearly with age, and a significant reduction was already apparent by age roughly 40. Because donor CMV infection status was unknown, age-related changes in expanded clonotypes were potentially confounded. Compared with the aged group, the long-lived group had more naive CD4+ T cells, fewer expanded clones and increased TCR diversity, suggesting age selection. Observed TCR beta diversity correlated strongly with the percentage of naive T cells measured by flow cytometry. Total diversity estimates from one million sequenced T cells were considered lower bounds and underestimates.

Including cysteine and phenylalanine, the CDR3 has 15 amino acids. Only CDR3 DNA is held: 45 bases, read in frame from base 1. CDR1 and CDR2, per the germline V gene (reference sequence), are SEHNR and FQNEAQ. The germline V end is reduced by 6 bases and the J end by 4 bases; junction bases left unmatched: 10. The sequence is built from TRBV7-9 and TRBJ1-2, and TRBD1 matches 8 of the central bases. This sequence was found in a woman aged 25 to 45 in good health. Sample: blood. The CDR3 loop reads CASRFSGGAAYGYTF. The sequence in DNA is TGTGCCAGCAGGTTTTCAGGGGGCGCCGCCTATGGCTACACCTTC.